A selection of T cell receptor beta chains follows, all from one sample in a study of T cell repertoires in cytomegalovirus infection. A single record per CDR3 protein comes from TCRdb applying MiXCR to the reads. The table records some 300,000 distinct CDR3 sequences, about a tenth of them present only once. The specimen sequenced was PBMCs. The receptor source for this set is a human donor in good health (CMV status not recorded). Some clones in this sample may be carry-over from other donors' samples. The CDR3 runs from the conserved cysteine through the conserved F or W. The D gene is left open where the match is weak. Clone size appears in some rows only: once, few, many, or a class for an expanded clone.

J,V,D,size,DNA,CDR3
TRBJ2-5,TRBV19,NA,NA,TGTGCCAGTAGTATCTATGGCAGACAAGAGACCCAGTACTTC,CASSIYGRQETQYF
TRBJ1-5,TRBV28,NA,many,TGTGCCAGCAGTTTAAGTGGAGGGGGTCAGCCCCAGCATTTT,CASSLSGGGQPQHF
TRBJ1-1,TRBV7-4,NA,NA,TGTGCCAGCAGCACCGACTTGCTCAATGAAGCTTTCTTT,CASSTDLLNEAFF
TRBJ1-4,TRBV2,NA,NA,TGTGCCAGCAGAGACTGGAATGAAAAACTGTTTTTT,CASRDWNEKLFF
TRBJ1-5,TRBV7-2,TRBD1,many,TGTGCCAGCAGCATACAGGGGCTCGGGAATCAGCCCCAGCATTTT,CASSIQGLGNQPQHF
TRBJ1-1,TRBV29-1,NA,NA,TGCAGCGCTGCCCGAGGGTCGGACACTGAAGCTTTCTTT,CSAARGSDTEAFF
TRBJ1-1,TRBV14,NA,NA,TGTGCCAGCAGCCCCCGTGTGGTGAACACTGAAGCTTTCTTT,CASSPRVVNTEAFF
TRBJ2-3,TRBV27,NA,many,TGTGCCAGCAGTTTTAAAGGACGAGCCGGAGATACGCAGTATTTT,CASSFKGRAGDTQYF
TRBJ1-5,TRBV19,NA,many,TGTGCCAGTACCCCGCGGGGGGTGGTCAATCAGCCCCAGCATTTT,CASTPRGVVNQPQHF
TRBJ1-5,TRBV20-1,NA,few,TGCAGTGCTAGTACAGGGTTCGGCAATCAGCCCCAGCATTTT,CSASTGFGNQPQHF
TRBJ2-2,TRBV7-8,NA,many,TGTGCCAGCAGCTTAGCAAACAGAGGAGGTGGCACCGGGGAGCTGTTTTTT,CASSLANRGGGTGELFF
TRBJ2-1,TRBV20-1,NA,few,TGCAGTGCTAGAGACGCCCGGGGCTACAATGAGCAGTTCTTC,CSARDARGYNEQFF
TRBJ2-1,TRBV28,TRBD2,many,TGTGCCAGCAGCCCGGGGGCAGCGGGGGGGCCCTACAATGAGCAGTTCTTC,CASSPGAAGGPYNEQFF
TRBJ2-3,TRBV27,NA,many,TGTGCCAGCAGAGCAGGGCTCGCGGATACGCAGTATTTT,CASRAGLADTQYF
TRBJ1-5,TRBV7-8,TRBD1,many,TGTGCCAGCAGCTCCCGGGGCAGGGGGGATCAGCCCCAGCATTTT,CASSSRGRGDQPQHF
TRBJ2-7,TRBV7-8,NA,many,TGTGCCAGCAGCTTAGCGACGACAAGACCCTACGAGCAGTACTTC,CASSLATTRPYEQYF
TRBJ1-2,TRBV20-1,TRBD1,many,TGCAGTGCTAGGCGGACAGGGGGCCTCACCTATGGCTACACCTTC,CSARRTGGLTYGYTF
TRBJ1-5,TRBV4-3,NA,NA,TGCGCCAGCAGCCAAGATCACAATCAGCCCCAGCATTTT,CASSQDHNQPQHF
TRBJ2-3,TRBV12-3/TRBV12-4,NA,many,TGTGCCAGCAGTTCGGGGAGGACAGATACGGGGGAGTATTTT,CASSSGRTDTGEYF
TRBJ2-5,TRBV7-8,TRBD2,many,TGTGCCAGCAGCTTAGCGACTAGCGGGGACCAAGAGACCCAGTACTTC,CASSLATSGDQETQYF
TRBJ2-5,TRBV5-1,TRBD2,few,TGCGCCAGCAGCAGGTCTCTTAGCGGGGACCAAGAGACCCAGTACTTC,CASSRSLSGDQETQYF
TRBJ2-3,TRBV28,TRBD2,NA,TGTGCCAGTTGGAGACGGGGGGGCCTGGCAGATACGCAGTATTTT,CASWRRGGLADTQYF
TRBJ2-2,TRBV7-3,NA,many,TGTGCCAGCAGCTTATATAAGGCCGGGGAGCTGTTTTTT,CASSLYKAGELFF
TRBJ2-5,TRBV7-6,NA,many,TGTGCCAGCAGCTCAAGGACGTACCAAGAGACCCAGTACTTC,CASSSRTYQETQYF
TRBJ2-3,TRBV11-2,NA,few,TGTGCCAGCAGCGTTGCGGGACAGCTTACAGATACGCAGTATTTT,CASSVAGQLTDTQYF
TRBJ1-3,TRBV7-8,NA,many,TGTGCCAGCAGCTTGACACCCTCTGGAAACACCATATATTTT,CASSLTPSGNTIYF
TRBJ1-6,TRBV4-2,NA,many,TGTGCCAGCAGCCAAGAACTTAACAATTCACCCCTCCACTTT,CASSQELNNSPLHF
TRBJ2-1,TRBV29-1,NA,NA,TGCAGCGCCGGAAAAGGGCCTGAGCAGTTCTTC,CSAGKGPEQFF
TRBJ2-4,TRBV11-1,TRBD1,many,TGTGCCAGCAGCCTCCGGGACAGATCGTCCTCGGACATTCAGTACTTC,CASSLRDRSSSDIQYF
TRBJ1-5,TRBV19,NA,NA,TGTGCCAGTAGTATAGTGGGAGGGAATCAGCCCCAGCATTTT,CASSIVGGNQPQHF
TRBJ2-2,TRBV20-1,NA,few,TGCAGTGCTACACAGGGTGGCGGGGAGCTGTTTTTT,CSATQGGGELFF
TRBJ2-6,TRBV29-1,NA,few,TGCAGCGTTGCGAACCGAGGGGGTCCTTCCTCTGGGGCCAACGTCCTGACTTTC,CSVANRGGPSSGANVLTF
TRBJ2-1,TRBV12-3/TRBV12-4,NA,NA,TGTGCCAGCAGACAAGGCTGGACAATGAGCAGAGGGCAGTTCTTC,CASRQGWTMSRGQFF
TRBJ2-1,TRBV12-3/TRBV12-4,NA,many,TGTGCCAGCAGTTTAGACACAGTTAATGAGCAGTTCTTC,CASSLDTVNEQFF
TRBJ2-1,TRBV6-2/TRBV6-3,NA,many,TGTGCCAGCAGCCTGCGGACCGGTGGTGAGCAGTTCTTC,CASSLRTGGEQFF
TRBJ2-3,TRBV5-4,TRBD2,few,TGTGCCAGCAGCTTGGGTCGGGGGACTAGCGGGGAACCCTTTCTATATTTT,CASSLGRGTSGEPFLYF
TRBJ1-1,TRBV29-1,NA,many,TGCAGCGTTTCCGGGGCTGTTGACGAAGCTTTCTTT,CSVSGAVDEAFF
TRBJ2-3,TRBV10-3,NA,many,TGTGCCATCAGGGTTAACCGGGACTTCCGCACAGATACGCAGTATTTT,CAIRVNRDFRTDTQYF
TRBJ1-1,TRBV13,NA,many,TGTGCCAGCAGCCCGGAAAGCACTGAAGCTTTCTTT,CASSPESTEAFF
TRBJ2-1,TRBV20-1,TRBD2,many,TGCAGTGCCGGGCCTAGCGGGGGGCGTAATGAGCAGTTCTTC,CSAGPSGGRNEQFF
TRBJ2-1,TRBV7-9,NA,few,TGTGCCAGCAGCTTCACTCAAACGGGGAAAGAGCAGTTCTTC,CASSFTQTGKEQFF
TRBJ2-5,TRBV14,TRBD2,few,TGTGCCAGCAGCGGACTAGCCTACATAAAGGGGCAAGAGACCCAGTACTTC,CASSGLAYIKGQETQYF